This TCR beta chain came from a study of blood T cell repertoires in COVID-19. Libraries were prepared by immunoSEQ multiplex PCR; TCRdb keeps only in-frame clonotypes and omits some of them. The table has 250,000 to 300,000 clones, around 90% seen once. V lost 1 base and J lost 2; bases outside the gene matches: 4. CDR1 is SQVTM, CDR2 ANQGSEA, per germline. This CDR3 has 14 residues. The sequenced sample was peripheral blood. The rearrangement uses TRBV29-1 and TRBJ2-7; 8 bases agree with TRBD1. The clonotype comes from a woman aged 60-70 years with COVID-19, enrolled during active disease. CDR3 DNA: TGCAGCGTTGAAGGGACAGGGAATCCCTACGAGCAGTACTTC. This gives the protein CSVEGTGNPYEQYF.